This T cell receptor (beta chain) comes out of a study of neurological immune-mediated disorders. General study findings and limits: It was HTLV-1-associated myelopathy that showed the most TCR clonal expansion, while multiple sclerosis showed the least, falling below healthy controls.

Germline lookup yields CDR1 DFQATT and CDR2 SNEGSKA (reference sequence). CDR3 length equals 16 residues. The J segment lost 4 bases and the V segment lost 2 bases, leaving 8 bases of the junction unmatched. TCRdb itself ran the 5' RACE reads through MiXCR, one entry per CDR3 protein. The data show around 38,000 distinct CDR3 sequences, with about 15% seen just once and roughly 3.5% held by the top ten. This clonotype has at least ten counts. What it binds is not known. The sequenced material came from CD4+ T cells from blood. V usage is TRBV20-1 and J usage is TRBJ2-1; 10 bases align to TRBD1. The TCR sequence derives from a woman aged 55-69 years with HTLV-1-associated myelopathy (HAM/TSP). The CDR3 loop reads CSARRVRQGAYNEQFF. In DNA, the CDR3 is TGCAGTGCTAGACGCGTAAGACAGGGGGCTTACAATGAGCAGTTCTTC.